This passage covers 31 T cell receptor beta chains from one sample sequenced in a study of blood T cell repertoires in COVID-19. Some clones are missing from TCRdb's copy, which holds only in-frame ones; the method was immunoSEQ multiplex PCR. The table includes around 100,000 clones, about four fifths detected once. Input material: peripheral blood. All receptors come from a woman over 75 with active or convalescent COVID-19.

For the CDR3, the DNA is TGTGCCACCAGTGATCCGTGGGAGGGGAAAGGCTACACCTTC. It translates to CATSDPWEGKGYTF. This sequence joins TRBV24-1 and TRBJ1-2; D may be TRBD1 (5 bases). V was trimmed by 3 bases and J by 8 bases, leaving 15 bases between them. The V gene's germline CDR1 is KGHDR and CDR2 SFDVKD. This CDR3 is built from 14 residues.

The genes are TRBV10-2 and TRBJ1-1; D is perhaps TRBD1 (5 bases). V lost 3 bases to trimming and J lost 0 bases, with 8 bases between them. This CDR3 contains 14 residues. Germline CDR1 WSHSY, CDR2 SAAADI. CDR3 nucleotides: TGCGCCAGCAGTGATCAGGGCCTGAACACTGAAGCTTTCTTT. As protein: CASSDQGLNTEAFF.

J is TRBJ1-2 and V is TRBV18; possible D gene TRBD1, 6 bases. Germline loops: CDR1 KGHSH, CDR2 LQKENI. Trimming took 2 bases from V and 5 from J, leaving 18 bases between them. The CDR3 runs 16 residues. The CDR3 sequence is CASSPGTRGTSYGYTF. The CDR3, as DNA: TGTGCCAGCTCACCAGGCACAAGGGGGACGTCTTATGGCTACACCTTC.

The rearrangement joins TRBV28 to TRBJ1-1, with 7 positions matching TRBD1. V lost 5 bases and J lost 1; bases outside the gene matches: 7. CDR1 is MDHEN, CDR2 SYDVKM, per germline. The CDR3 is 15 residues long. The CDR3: CASSTPGTENTEAFF. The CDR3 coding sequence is TGTGCCAGCAGTACGCCCGGGACAGAGAACACTGAAGCTTTCTTT.

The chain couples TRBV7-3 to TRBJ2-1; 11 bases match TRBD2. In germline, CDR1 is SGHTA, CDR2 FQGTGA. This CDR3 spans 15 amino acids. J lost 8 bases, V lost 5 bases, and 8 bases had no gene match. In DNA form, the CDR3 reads TGTGCCAGCAGCCCCTTAGCGGGAGGGCCGGATGAGCAGTTCTTC. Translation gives CASSPLAGGPDEQFF.

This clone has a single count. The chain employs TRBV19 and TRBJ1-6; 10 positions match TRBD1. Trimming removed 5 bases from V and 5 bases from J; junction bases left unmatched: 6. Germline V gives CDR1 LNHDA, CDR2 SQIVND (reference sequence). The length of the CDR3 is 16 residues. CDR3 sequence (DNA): TGTGCCAGTAGTGCCCCGGGACAGGGGAATAATTCACCCCTCCACTTT. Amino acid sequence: CASSAPGQGNNSPLHF.

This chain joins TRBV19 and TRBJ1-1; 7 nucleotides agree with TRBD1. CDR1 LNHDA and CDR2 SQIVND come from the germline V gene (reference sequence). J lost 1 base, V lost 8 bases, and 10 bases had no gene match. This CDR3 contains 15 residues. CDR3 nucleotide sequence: TGTGCCAGTCTCGGTGCTGGGACAGCGAACACTGAAGCTTTCTTT. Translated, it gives CASLGAGTANTEAFF.

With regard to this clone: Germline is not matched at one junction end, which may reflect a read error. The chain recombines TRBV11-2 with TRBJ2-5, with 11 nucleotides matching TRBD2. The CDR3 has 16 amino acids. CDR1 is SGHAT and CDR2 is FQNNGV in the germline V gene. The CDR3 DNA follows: TGTGTCAGCAGCTTAATTAGCGGGGGGGCCTGGGAGACCCAGTACTTC. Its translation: CVSSLISGGAWETQYF.

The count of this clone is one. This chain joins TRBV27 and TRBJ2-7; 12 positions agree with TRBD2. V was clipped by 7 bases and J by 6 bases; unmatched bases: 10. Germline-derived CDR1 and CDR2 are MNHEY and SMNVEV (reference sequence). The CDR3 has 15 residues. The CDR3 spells CASKLGLAGSSEQYF. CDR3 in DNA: TGTGCCAGCAAACTGGGACTAGCGGGCTCTAGCGAGCAGTACTTC.

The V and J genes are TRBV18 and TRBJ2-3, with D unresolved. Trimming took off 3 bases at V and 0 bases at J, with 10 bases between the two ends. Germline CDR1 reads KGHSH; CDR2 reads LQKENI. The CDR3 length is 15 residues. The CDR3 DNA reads TGTGCCAGCTCACCTCCCGGTCCAAGCACAGATACGCAGTATTTT. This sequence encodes CASSPPGPSTDTQYF.

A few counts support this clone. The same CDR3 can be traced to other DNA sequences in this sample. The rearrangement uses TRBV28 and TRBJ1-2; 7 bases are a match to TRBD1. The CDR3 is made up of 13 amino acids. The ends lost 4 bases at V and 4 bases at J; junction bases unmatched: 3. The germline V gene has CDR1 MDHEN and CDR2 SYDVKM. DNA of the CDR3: TGTGCCAGCAGTTCGACAGGGAGCTATGGCTACACCTTC. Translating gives CASSSTGSYGYTF.

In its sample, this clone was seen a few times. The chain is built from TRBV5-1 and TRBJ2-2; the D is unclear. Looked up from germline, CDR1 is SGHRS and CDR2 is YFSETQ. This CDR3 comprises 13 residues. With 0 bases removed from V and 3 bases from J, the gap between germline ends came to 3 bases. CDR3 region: CASSLDYTGELFF. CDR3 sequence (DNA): TGCGCCAGCAGCTTGGACTACACCGGGGAGCTGTTTTTT.

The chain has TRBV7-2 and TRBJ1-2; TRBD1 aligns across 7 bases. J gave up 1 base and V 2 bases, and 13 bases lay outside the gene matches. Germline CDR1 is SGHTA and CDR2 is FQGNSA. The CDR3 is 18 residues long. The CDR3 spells CASSLFLGQLTHNYGYTF. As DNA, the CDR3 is TGTGCCAGCAGCTTATTTTTGGGACAGCTCACCCATAACTATGGCTACACCTTC.

CDR3 coding DNA: TGTGCCAGCAGCCCCGGGGGGGACTCCTATAATTCACCCCTCCACTTT. It codes for CASSPGGDSYNSPLHF. The J gene is TRBJ1-6, the V gene TRBV9; a possible D gene is TRBD1 (5 bases). V was cut by 4 bases and J by 0 bases, with 11 bases left in between. In germline, CDR1 is SGDLS, CDR2 YYNGEE. The CDR3 loop spans 16 amino acids.

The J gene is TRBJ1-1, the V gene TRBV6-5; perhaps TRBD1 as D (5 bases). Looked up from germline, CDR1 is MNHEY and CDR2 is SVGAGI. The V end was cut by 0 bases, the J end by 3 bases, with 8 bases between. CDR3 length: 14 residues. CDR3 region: CASSYSPGDTEAFF. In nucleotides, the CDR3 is TGTGCCAGCAGTTACTCGCCGGGGGACACTGAAGCTTTCTTT.

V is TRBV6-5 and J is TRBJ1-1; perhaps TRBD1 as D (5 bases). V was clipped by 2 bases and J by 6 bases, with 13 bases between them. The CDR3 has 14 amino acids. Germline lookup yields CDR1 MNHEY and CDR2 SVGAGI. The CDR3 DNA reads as TGTGCCAGCAGTTACGGTCTTTTAGGGGCTGAAGCTTTCTTT. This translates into CASSYGLLGAEAFF.

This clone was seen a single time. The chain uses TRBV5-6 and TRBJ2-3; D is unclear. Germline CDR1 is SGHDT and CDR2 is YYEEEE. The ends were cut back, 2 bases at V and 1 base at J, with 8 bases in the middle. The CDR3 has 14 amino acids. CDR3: CASSFPERTDTQYF. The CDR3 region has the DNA TGTGCCAGCAGCTTCCCGGAGCGCACAGATACGCAGTATTTT. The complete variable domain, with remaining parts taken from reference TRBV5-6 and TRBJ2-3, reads DAGVTQSPTHLIKTRGQQVTLRCSPKSGHDTVSWYQQALGQGPQFIFQYYEEEERQRGNFPDRFSGHQFPNYSSELNVNALLLGDSALYLCASSFPERTDTQYFGPGTRLTVL.

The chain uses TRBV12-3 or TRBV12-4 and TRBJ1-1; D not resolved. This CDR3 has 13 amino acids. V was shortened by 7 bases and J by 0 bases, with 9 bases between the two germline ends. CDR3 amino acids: CASTYSMNTEAFF. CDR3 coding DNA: TGTGCCAGCACTTATAGTATGAACACTGAAGCTTTCTTT.

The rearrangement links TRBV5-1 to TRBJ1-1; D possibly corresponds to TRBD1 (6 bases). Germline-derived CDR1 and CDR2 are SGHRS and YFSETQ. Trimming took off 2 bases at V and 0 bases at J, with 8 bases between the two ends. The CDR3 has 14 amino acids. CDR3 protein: CASSFDRLNTEAFF. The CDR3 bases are TGCGCCAGCAGCTTCGACAGGTTGAACACTGAAGCTTTCTTT.

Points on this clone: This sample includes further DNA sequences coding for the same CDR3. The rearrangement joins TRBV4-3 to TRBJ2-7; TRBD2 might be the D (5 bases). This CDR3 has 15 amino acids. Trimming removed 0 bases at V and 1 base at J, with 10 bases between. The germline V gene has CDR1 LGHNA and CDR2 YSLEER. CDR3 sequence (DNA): TGCGCCAGCAGCCAAGATCGGGGTGGGTCCTACGAGCAGTACTTC. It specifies CASSQDRGGSYEQYF.

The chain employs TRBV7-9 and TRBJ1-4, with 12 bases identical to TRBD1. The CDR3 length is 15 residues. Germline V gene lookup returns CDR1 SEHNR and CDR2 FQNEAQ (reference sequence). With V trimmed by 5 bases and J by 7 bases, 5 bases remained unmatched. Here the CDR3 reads CASSQGQGAFEKLFF. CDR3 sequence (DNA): TGTGCCAGCAGCCAGGGACAGGGGGCGTTTGAAAAACTGTTTTTT. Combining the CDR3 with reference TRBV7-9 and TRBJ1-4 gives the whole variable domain DTGVSQNPRHKITKRGQNVTFRCDPISEHNRLYWYRQTLGQGPEFLTYFQNEAQLEKSRLLSDRFSAERPKGSFSTLEIQRTEQGDSAMYLCASSQGQGAFEKLFFGSGTQLSVL.

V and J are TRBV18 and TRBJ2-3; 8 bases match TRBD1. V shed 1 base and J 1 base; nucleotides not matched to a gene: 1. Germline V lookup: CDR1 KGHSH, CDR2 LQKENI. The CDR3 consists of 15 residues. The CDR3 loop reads CASSPRGQGTDTQYF. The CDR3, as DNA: TGTGCCAGCTCACCACGGGGACAGGGCACAGATACGCAGTATTTT.

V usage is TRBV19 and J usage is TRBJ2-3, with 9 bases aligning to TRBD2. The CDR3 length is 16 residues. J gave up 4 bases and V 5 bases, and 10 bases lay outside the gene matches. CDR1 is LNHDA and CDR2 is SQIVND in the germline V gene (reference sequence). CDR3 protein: CASSQRSGSGADTQYF. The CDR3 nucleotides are TGTGCCAGTAGTCAACGTAGCGGGAGTGGGGCAGATACGCAGTATTTT. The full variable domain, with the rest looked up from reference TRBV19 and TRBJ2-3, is DGGITQSPKYLFRKEGQNVTLSCEQNLNHDAMYWYRQDPGQGLRLIYYSQIVNDFQKGDIAEGYSVSREKKESFPLTVTSAQKNPTAFYLCASSQRSGSGADTQYFGPGTRLTVL.

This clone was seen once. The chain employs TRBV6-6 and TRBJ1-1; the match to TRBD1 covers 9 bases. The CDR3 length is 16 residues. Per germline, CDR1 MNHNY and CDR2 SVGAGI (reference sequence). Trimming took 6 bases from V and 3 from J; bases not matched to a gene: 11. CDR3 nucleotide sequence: TGTGCCAGCAGCCCACAGGGACAGGGTGGCGACACTGAAGCTTTCTTT. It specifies CASSPQGQGGDTEAFF.

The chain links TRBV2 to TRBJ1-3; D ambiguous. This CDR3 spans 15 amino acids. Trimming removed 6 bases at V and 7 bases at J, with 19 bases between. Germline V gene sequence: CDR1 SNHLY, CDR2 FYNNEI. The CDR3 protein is CASSPAPGIKNTIYF. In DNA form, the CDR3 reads TGTGCCAGCAGCCCAGCTCCGGGAATTAAGAACACCATATATTTT. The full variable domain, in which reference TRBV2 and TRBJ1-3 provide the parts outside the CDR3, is EPEVTQTPSHQVTQMGQEVILRCVPISNHLYFYWYRQILGQKVEFLVSFYNNEISEKSEIFDDQFSVERPDGSNFTLKIRSTKLEDSAMYFCASSPAPGIKNTIYFGEGSWLTVV.

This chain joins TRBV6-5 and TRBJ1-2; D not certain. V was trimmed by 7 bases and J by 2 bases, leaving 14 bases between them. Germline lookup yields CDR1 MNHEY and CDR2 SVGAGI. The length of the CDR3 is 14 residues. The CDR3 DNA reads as TGTGCCAGCACCCCAACCTTGGCAAACTATGGCTACACCTTC. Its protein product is CASTPTLANYGYTF.

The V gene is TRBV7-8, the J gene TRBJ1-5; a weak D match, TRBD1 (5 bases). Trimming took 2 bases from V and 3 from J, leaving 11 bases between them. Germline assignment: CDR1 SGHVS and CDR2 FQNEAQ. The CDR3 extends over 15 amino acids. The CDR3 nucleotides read TGTGCCAGCAGCTTATCTCTGACAGACAATCAGCCCCAGCATTTT. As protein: CASSLSLTDNQPQHF. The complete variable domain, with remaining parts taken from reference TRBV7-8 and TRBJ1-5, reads GAGVSQSPRYKVAKRGQDVALRCDPISGHVSLFWYQQALGQGPEFLTYFQNEAQLDKSGLPSDRFFAERPEGSVSTLKIQRTQQEDSAVYLCASSLSLTDNQPQHFGDGTRLSIL.

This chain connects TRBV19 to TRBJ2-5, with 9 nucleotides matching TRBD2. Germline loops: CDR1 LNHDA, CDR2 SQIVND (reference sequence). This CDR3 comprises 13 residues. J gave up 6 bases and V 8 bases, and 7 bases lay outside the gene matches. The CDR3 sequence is CASHSGGAQTQYF. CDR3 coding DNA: TGTGCCAGTCATAGCGGGGGAGCGCAGACCCAGTACTTC.

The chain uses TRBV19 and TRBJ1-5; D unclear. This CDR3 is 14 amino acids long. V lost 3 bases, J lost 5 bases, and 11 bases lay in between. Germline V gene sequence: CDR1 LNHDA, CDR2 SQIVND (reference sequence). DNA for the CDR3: TGTGCCAGTAGTATCCGACAACAATATCAGCCCCAGCATTTT. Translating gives CASSIRQQYQPQHF.

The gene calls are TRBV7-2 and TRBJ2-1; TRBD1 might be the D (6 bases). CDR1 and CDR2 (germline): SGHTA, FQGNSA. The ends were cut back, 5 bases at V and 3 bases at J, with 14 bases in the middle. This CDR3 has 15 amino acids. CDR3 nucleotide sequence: TGTGCCAGCAGCGACACAGGGCGCGACTACAATGAGCAGTTCTTC. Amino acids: CASSDTGRDYNEQFF.

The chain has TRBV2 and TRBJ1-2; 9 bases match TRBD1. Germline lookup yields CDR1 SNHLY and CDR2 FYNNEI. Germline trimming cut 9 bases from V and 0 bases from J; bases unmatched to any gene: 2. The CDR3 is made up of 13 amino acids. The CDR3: CASGTGTNYGYTF. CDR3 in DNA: TGTGCCAGTGGGACAGGGACTAACTATGGCTACACCTTC.